The 5 T cell receptor beta chains in this list originate from one sample, sequenced in a study of T cell responses to AZD1222 COVID-19 vaccine. Data came from immunoSEQ multiplex PCR; TCRdb stores just in-frame clones and leaves some out. The sample has roughly 100,000 clones, 82% seen once. This specimen consisted of peripheral blood, obtained on day 0 of AZD1222 vaccination. These receptors were obtained from an adult in good health.

The rearrangement uses TRBV5-1 and TRBJ2-5, with 10 nucleotides matching TRBD1. Germline CDR1 SGHRS, CDR2 YFSETQ. The CDR3 extends over 17 amino acids. With V trimmed by 2 bases and J by 3 bases, 10 bases remained unmatched. The CDR3 reads CASSFGDRGNRKETQYF. Written as DNA, the CDR3 is TGCGCCAGCAGCTTTGGGGACAGGGGAAATCGAAAAGAGACCCAGTACTTC.

The gene calls are TRBV12-3 or TRBV12-4 and TRBJ2-1; no reliable D call. This CDR3 is built from 11 residues. The V gene lost 8 bases and the J gene lost 2 bases, with 4 bases spanning the gap. The CDR3 protein is CASATYNEQFF. The CDR3 nucleotides are TGTGCCAGCGCAACCTACAATGAGCAGTTCTTC.

Turning to this clone: A junction end diverges from the germline sequence, so it may reflect a read error. The chain couples TRBV7-9 to TRBJ1-2, with 8 bases matching TRBD1. The CDR3 consists of 12 residues. Germline V gene data show CDR1 as SEHNR and CDR2 as FQNEAQ (reference sequence). CDR3 amino acids: CASSFGDRRTLF. The DNA of the CDR3 is TGTGCCAGCAGCTTTGGGGACAGGCGAACACTCTTC.

The V and J genes are TRBV7-2 and TRBJ2-7, with 9 bases identical to TRBD1. V trimming: 5 bases; J trimming: 1 base; junction bases outside the gene matches: 6. CDR1 is SGHTA, CDR2 FQGNSA, per germline. This CDR3 contains 15 residues. CDR3 DNA sequence: TGTGCCAGCAGCAACTCGGGGACAGGGTCCTACGAGCAGTACTTC. As protein: CASSNSGTGSYEQYF.

This chain uses TRBV7-2 with TRBJ1-2; D not certain. CDR1 and CDR2 (germline): SGHTA, FQGNSA. This CDR3 spans 15 amino acids. The V end lost 4 bases, the J end lost 0 bases, and 12 bases lay between the germline ends. CDR3 bases: TGTGCCAGCAGCTACGGACGGGATTCTAACTATGGCTACACCTTC. This gives the protein CASSYGRDSNYGYTF.